What follows are 4 T cell receptor beta chains derived from one specimen sequenced in a study of shared clonotypes between healthy human individuals. Naive CD8 cells lacked CD45RO, underwent positive selection for CCR7 and left out terminally differentiated effector memory CD45RA+ cells. This table comes from immunoSEQ multiplex PCR, and its TCRdb copy is limited to in-frame clones, with some not included. The sample has roughly 890,000 clones; over 90% are singletons. Sequenced input: naive CD8+ T cells sorted from blood. All receptors derive from a man under 40 in good health.

This rearrangement joins TRBV11-2 to TRBJ2-5; 8 bases align to TRBD1. Trimming cost V 3 bases and J 0 bases; bases outside gene matches: 3. There are 15 residues in the CDR3. From germline, CDR1 is SGHAT and CDR2 FQNNGV. CDR3 sequence: CASSLGQDYQETQYF. CDR3 nucleotide sequence: TGTGCCAGCAGCTTGGGACAGGACTACCAAGAGACCCAGTACTTC. The complete variable domain, with remaining parts taken from reference TRBV11-2 and TRBJ2-5, reads EAGVAQSPRYKIIEKRQSVAFWCNPISGHATLYWYQQILGQGPKLLIQFQNNGVVDDSQLPKDRFSAERLKGVDSTLKIQPAKLEDSAVYLCASSLGQDYQETQYFGPGTRLLVL.

Written as DNA, the CDR3 is TGTGCCAGCAGCCGGACTAGCGGGACCGGAAAGACCTACGAGCAGTACTTC. Protein sequence: CASSRTSGTGKTYEQYF. This chain connects TRBV7-8 to TRBJ2-7; 12 bases map to TRBD2. CDR1 SGHVS and CDR2 FQNEAQ come from the germline V gene. J lost 2 bases, V lost 5 bases, and 10 bases had no gene match. This CDR3 comprises 17 residues.

Worth noting for this clone: Other nucleotide sequences from this sample produce the same CDR3. This rearrangement joins TRBV9 to TRBJ2-1; D uncertain. Trimming shortened V by 1 base and J by 2 bases, and 10 bases separated the two germline ends. This CDR3 has 15 amino acids. The germline V gene encodes CDR1 SGDLS and CDR2 YYNGEE. This CDR3 reads CASSVYGRAYNEQFF. The DNA for the CDR3 is TGTGCCAGCAGCGTATATGGGCGTGCCTACAATGAGCAGTTCTTC.

The chain carries TRBV6-5 and TRBJ1-2, with TRBD1 matching 9 bases. Trimming took 5 bases from V and 7 from J; bases not matched to a gene: 8. The CDR3 contains 14 residues. CDR1 and CDR2 (germline): MNHEY, SVGAGI. DNA of the CDR3: TGTGCCAGCAGTCCAAGCCGGGACAGGGCTGGCTACACCTTC. This codes for CASSPSRDRAGYTF.